The rows below give T cell receptor beta chains drawn from one sample of a study of T cells in Graves' hyperthyroidism and ophthalmopathy. Each CDR3 protein gets one entry after TCRdb re-called the multiplex PCR reads with MiXCR. The sample shows about half a million distinct CDR3 sequences, 22% of them seen only once. The sequencing input was blood. These receptors were collected from a woman in her 70s with Graves' ophthalmopathy. CDR3s leave out the opening cysteine and the closing phenylalanine or tryptophan.

cdr3_aa j_call v_call
ASSRRGGRYEQY TRBJ2-7 TRBV3-1
SARVGTISGANVLT TRBJ2-6 TRBV20-1
ASIGGASTDTQY TRBJ2-3 TRBV3-1
ASSPSGESNEKLF TRBJ1-4 TRBV28
ASSLQGGGGYT TRBJ1-2 TRBV6-1
ASSQGGRGVEQY TRBJ2-7 TRBV7-2
AGSQVREKLF TRBJ1-4 TRBV7-2
AWSITSGRYNEQF TRBJ2-1 TRBV30
ASSGWTSGSYEQY TRBJ2-7 TRBV6-1
ASGLFAVKGSYNSPLH TRBJ1-6 TRBV12-5
ASSLASGIKLTQY TRBJ2-5 TRBV11-1
ASSPQQGGSYEQY TRBJ2-7 TRBV18
ASRSLGREGYT TRBJ1-2 TRBV6-2/TRBV6-3
SAGTGWGYT TRBJ1-2 TRBV20-1
ASSTTPVGGWAANTGELF TRBJ2-2 TRBV7-2
ASSYATGNTEAF TRBJ1-1 TRBV6-5
ASSHGRGDYEQY TRBJ2-7 TRBV4-1
ASSLWVAGVDKNNEQF TRBJ2-1 TRBV27
ASSLPGGTEAF TRBJ1-1 TRBV3-1
ASSLGIGEKLF TRBJ1-4 TRBV7-7
ASSRTGNLKAYEQY TRBJ2-7 TRBV5-1
ASSESAGRSSYNEQF TRBJ2-1 TRBV10-1
ASSTGTSNNEQF TRBJ2-1 TRBV5-1
ASSPDRGHYNEQF TRBJ2-1 TRBV7-3
ASSSEQGLGSPQH TRBJ1-5 TRBV19
ASSLTTNGQGYT TRBJ1-2 TRBV7-3
ASSFSPLGGEQY TRBJ2-7 TRBV7-2
AWSVLGTGNSPLH TRBJ1-6 TRBV30
ASSLRWQGPDTQY TRBJ2-3 TRBV12-3/TRBV12-4
ASNTGVVNTEAF TRBJ1-1 TRBV5-1
SAAGPLSSGRANEQY TRBJ2-7 TRBV29-1
ASSSGGTGGFSQPQH TRBJ1-5 TRBV11-2
ASSKLAEVSETQY TRBJ2-5 TRBV25-1
ASSPAVTYEQY TRBJ2-7 TRBV18
ASSYSFRPGGASGGANVLT TRBJ2-6 TRBV6-2/TRBV6-3
ASRRGQGAKNIQY TRBJ2-4 TRBV5-6
ASSPVGVETQY TRBJ2-5 TRBV5-1
SARNSGGSTEAF TRBJ1-1 TRBV20-1
ASSLEPKNTGELF TRBJ2-2 TRBV5-1
AWSGLRAGGYT TRBJ1-2 TRBV30
ASTEGGGRMNTEAF TRBJ1-1 TRBV28
SAVGQDLHNQPQH TRBJ1-5 TRBV20-1
ASSKDRGQVTQY TRBJ2-3 TRBV2
ASSPDLSELY TRBJ1-3 TRBV18
ASSLNDRAIQY TRBJ2-4 TRBV11-2
ASSSRPPGGYGYT TRBJ1-2 TRBV7-2